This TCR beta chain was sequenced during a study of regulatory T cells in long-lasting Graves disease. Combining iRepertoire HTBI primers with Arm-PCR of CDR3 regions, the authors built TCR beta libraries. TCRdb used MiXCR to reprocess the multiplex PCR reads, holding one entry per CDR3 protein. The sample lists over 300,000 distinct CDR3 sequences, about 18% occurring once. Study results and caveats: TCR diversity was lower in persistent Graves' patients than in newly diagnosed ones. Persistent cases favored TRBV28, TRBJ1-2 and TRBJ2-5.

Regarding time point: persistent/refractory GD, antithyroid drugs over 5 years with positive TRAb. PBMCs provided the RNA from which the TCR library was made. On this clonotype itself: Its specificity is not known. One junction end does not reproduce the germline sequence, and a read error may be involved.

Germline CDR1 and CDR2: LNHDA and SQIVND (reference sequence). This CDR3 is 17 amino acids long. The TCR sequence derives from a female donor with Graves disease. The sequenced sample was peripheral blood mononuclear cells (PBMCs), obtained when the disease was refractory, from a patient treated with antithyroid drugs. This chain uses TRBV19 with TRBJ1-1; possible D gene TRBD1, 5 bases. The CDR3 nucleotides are TGTGCCAGTAGTATATACCCTCGGTTGGGGACGAACTCTGAAGCTTTCTTT. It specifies CASSIYPRLGTNSEAFF.